This is a list of T cell receptor beta chains from one sample in a study of blood T cell repertoires in COVID-19. Clones were read by immunoSEQ multiplex PCR, and TCRdb kept only the in-frame ones, dropping some. The repertoire holds about 49,000 clones, with around 85% as singletons. Source material: peripheral blood. The origin of the receptors is a human donor in a cohort sampled during active COVID-19. Both conserved end residues are part of each CDR3. Fields, in order: V gene, J gene, clone size, D gene, CDR3 protein, CDR3 DNA. The D gene is left open where the match is weak. Part of the rows lack a size; the others show once, few, many or a class for expanded clones.

>TRBV2|TRBJ1-1|-|TRBD1
CASRTGQGATEAFF
TGTGCCAGCAGGACGGGACAGGGGGCGACTGAAGCTTTCTTT
>TRBV6-4|TRBJ1-5|-|-
CASSDSQGRAANQPQHF
TGTGCCAGCAGTGACTCGCAGGGCCGGGCAGCAAATCAGCCCCAGCATTTT
>TRBV5-4|TRBJ1-1|-|-
CASSLGQMNTEAFF
TGTGCCAGCAGCTTGGGCCAGATGAACACTGAAGCTTTCTTT
>TRBV30|TRBJ2-5|-|-
CAWSVKQGQGQETQYF
TGTGCCTGGAGTGTAAAACAGGGTCAAGGCCAAGAGACCCAGTACTTC
>TRBV6-4|TRBJ2-7|-|-
CASSAKQGAEQYF
TGTGCCAGCAGTGCCAAACAGGGAGCCGAGCAGTACTTC
>TRBV5-6|TRBJ2-1|-|-
CASSFTSSKNVRNEQFF
TGTGCCAGCAGCTTCACTAGCTCAAAAAACGTACGGAATGAGCAGTTCTTC
>TRBV5-1|TRBJ2-7|-|-
CASSPRDLTSTIQYF
TGCGCCAGCAGCCCGCGGGACCTTACGAGCACTATACAGTACTTC
>TRBV28|TRBJ2-1|few|-
CASTQSVIRVNEQFF
TGTGCCAGCACCCAGTCGGTTATACGGGTCAATGAGCAGTTCTTC
>TRBV19|TRBJ2-1|-|TRBD2
CASSIGWTSGRSLNEQFF
TGTGCCAGTAGTATAGGTTGGACTAGCGGGAGGAGTTTGAATGAGCAGTTCTTC
>TRBV1|TRBJ2-3|-|-
CTSSRPWGLAGGGGTDTQYF
TGCACCAGCAGCCGCCCCTGGGGACTAGCGGGGGGGGGCGGAACAGATACGCAGTATTTT
>TRBV6-5|TRBJ2-7|-|-
CASRMRGLTYEQYF
TGTGCCAGCAGAATGAGAGGGCTAACCTACGAGCAGTACTTC